These 6 T cell receptor beta chains originate from one sample sequenced in a study of cytomegalovirus exposure and HLA in healthy donors. Here immunoSEQ multiplex PCR was the method, and the copy in TCRdb shows in-frame clones only, minus some. Of under 150,000 clones detected, more than 85% appear once; the ten largest clones hold under 9%. The source material was PBMCs. These receptors all come from a man between 18 and 35 years old in good health and CMV-seropositive.

The chain employs TRBV10-3 and TRBJ2-2, with D perhaps matching TRBD1 (7 bases). Trimming left V 2 bases short and J 4 bases short, with 11 bases between. The germline CDR1 and CDR2 sequences are ENHRY and SYGVKD. The CDR3 contains 15 residues. Here the CDR3 reads CAISETQGGTGELFF. The CDR3 DNA sequence: TGTGCCATCAGTGAGACCCAGGGGGGCACCGGGGAGCTGTTTTTT.

The chain employs TRBV29-1 and TRBJ1-2, with a tentative D call TRBD1 (6 bases). V was pared by 7 bases and J by 6 bases, with 15 bases between. The V gene's germline CDR1 is SQVTM and CDR2 ANQGSEA. The CDR3 contains 12 residues. CDR3 protein: CSAGEGGDGYTF. The CDR3 coding sequence is TGCAGCGCTGGGGAGGGGGGCGATGGCTACACCTTC. Full variable domain (missing parts from reference TRBV29-1 and TRBJ1-2): SAVISQKPSRDICQRGTSLTIQCQVDSQVTMMFWYRQQPGQSLTLIATANQGSEATYESGFVIDKFPISRPNLTFSTLTVSNMSPEDSSIYLCSAGEGGDGYTFGSGTRLTVV.

J is TRBJ1-1 and V is TRBV2, with D possibly being TRBD1 (5 bases). The germline CDR1 and CDR2 sequences are SNHLY and FYNNEI. The CDR3 has 14 residues. The V end lost 2 bases, the J end lost 3 bases, and 10 bases lay between the germline ends. CDR3 sequence: CASSESRGYTEAFF. The CDR3 region has the DNA TGTGCCAGCAGTGAAAGTAGGGGTTACACTGAAGCTTTCTTT.

The chain has TRBV7-6 and TRBJ1-2; D gene unclear. Germline V CDR1 and CDR2: SGHVS, FNYEAQ. V was pared by 5 bases and J by 0 bases, with 19 bases between. This CDR3 spans 17 amino acids. This chain's CDR3 is CASSPWLELPANYGYTF. CDR3 bases: TGTGCCAGCAGCCCATGGCTGGAGCTACCAGCTAACTATGGCTACACCTTC.

This clone was observed once. V and J are TRBV9 and TRBJ2-3, with D possibly TRBD2 on 6 matching bases. The CDR3 is 13 amino acids. The germline V and J ends were trimmed by 7 bases and 0 bases, with 9 bases remaining between them. The germline V gene encodes CDR1 SGDLS and CDR2 YYNGEE. The CDR3 nucleotides are TGTGCCAGCTGTAGCGGAAGCACAGATACGCAGTATTTT. Translated, it gives CASCSGSTDTQYF.

This chain connects TRBV10-3 to TRBJ1-1; tentative D call: TRBD1 (5 bases). The V end lost 4 bases, the J end lost 1 base, and 10 bases lay between the germline ends. This CDR3 contains 14 residues. Germline V CDR1 and CDR2: ENHRY, SYGVKD. The chain's CDR3 is CAISGDLWNTEAFF. As DNA, the CDR3 is TGTGCCATCAGTGGGGACTTGTGGAACACTGAAGCTTTCTTT.